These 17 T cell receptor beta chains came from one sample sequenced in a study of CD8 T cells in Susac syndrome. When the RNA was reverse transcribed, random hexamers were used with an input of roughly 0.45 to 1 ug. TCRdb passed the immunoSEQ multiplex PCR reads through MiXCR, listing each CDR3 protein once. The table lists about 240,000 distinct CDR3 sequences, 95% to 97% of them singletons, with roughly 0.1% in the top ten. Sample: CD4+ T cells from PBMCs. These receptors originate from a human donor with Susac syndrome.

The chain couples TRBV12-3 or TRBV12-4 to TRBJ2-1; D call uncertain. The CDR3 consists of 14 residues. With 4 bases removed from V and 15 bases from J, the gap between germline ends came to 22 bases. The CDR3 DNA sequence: TGTGCCAGCAGTTCCCAGCAGAGGAACGCCCCCCGGTTCTTC. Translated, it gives CASSSQQRNAPRFF.

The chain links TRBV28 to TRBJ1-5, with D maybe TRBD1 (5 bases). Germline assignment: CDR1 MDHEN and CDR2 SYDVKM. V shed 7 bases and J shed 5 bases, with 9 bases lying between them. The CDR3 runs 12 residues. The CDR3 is CASNTGHQPQHF. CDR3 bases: TGTGCCAGCAACACAGGACATCAGCCCCAGCATTTT.

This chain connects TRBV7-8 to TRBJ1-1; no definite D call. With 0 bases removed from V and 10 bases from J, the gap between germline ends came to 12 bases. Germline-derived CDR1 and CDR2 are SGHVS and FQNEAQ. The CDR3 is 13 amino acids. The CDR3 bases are TGTGCCAGCAGCTTAGCGGGGTCGGCTGGAGCTTTCTTT. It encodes CASSLAGSAGAFF.

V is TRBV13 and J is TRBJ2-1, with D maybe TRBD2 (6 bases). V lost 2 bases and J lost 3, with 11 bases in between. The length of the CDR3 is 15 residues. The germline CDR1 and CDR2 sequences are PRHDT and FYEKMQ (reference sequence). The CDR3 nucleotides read TGTGCCAGCAGCTTACCCGGCGGGATCTACAATGAGCAGTTCTTC. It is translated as CASSLPGGIYNEQFF.

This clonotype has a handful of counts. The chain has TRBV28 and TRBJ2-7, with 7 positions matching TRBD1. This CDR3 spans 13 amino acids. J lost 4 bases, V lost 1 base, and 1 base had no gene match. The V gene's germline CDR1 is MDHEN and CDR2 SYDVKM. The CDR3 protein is CASSLSGGYEQYF. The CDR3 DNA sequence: TGTGCCAGCAGTTTATCAGGGGGTTACGAGCAGTACTTC.

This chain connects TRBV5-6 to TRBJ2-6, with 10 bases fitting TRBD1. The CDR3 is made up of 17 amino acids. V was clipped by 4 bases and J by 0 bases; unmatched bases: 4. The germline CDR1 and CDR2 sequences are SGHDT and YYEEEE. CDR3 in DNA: TGTGCCAGCAGCCCTGGACAGGGGGACTCTGGGGCCAACGTCCTGACTTTC. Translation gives CASSPGQGDSGANVLTF. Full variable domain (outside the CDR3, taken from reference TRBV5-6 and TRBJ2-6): DAGVTQSPTHLIKTRGQQVTLRCSPKSGHDTVSWYQQALGQGPQFIFQYYEEEERQRGNFPDRFSGHQFPNYSSELNVNALLLGDSALYLCASSPGQGDSGANVLTFGAGSRLTVL.

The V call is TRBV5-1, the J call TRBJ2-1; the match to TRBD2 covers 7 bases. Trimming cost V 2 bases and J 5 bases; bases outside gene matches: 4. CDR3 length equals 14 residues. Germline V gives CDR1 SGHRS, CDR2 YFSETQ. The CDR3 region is CASSFTSDNNEQFF. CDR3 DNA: TGCGCCAGCAGCTTTACTAGCGATAACAATGAGCAGTTCTTC.

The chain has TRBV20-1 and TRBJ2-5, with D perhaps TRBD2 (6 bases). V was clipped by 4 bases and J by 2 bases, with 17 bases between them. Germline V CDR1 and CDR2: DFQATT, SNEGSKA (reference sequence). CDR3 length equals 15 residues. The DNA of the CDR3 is TGCAGTGCTATACTACCGGTGACTAGTCAAGAGACCCAGTACTTC. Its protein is CSAILPVTSQETQYF.

For the CDR3, the DNA is TGTGCCAGCAGCCCCAGACTAGCGGGAGGGCCGAATGAGCAGTTCTTC. This translates into CASSPRLAGGPNEQFF. J is TRBJ2-1 and V is TRBV7-9, with 14 bases aligning to TRBD2. Germline lookup yields CDR1 SEHNR and CDR2 FQNEAQ (reference sequence). V shed 5 bases and J 7 bases; nucleotides not matched to a gene: 7. The CDR3 sequence is 16 residues long.

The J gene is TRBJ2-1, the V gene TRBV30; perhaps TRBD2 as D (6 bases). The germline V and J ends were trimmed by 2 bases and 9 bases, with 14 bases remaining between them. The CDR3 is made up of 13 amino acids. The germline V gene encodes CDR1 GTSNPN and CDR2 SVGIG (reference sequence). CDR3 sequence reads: CAWSYREWGEQFF. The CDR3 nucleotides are TGTGCCTGGAGTTATCGGGAGTGGGGTGAGCAGTTCTTC.

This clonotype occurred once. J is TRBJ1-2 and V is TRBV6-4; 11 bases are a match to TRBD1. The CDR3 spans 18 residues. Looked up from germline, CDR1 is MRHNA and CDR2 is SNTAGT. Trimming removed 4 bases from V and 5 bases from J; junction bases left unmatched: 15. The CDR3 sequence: CASSVRRGQGVLSYGYTF. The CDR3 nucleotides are TGTGCCAGCAGTGTACGGAGGGGACAGGGGGTCCTCTCGTATGGCTACACCTTC.

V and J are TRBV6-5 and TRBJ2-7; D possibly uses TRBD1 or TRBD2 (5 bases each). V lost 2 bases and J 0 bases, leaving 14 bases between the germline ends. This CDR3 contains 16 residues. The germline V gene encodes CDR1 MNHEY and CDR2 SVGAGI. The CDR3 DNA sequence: TGTGCCAGCAGTTACGGGGCAGATGGGACCTCCTACGAGCAGTACTTC. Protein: CASSYGADGTSYEQYF.

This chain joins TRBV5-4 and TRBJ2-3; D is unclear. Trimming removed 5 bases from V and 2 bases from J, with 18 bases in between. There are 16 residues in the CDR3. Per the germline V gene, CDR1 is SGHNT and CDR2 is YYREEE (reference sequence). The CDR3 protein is CASRGIDHWATDTQYF. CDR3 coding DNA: TGTGCCAGCAGGGGAATTGATCATTGGGCCACAGATACGCAGTATTTT.

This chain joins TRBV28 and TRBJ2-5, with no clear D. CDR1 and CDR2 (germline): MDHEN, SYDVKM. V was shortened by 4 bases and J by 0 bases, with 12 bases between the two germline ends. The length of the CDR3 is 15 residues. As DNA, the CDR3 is TGTGCCAGCAGTTCTCTTAGTTGGTACCAAGAGACCCAGTACTTC. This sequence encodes CASSSLSWYQETQYF.

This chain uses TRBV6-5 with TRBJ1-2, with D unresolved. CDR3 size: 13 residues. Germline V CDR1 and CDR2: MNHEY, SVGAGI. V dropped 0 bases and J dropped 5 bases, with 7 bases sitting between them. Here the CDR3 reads CASSYSGSYGYTF. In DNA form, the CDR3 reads TGTGCCAGCAGTTACTCCGGGTCGTATGGCTACACCTTC.

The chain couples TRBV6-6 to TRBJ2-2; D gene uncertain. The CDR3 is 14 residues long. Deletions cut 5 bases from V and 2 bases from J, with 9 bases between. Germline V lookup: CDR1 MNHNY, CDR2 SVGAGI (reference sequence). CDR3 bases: TGTGCCAGCAGTCGACACGTTAACACCGGGGAGCTGTTTTTT. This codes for CASSRHVNTGELFF.

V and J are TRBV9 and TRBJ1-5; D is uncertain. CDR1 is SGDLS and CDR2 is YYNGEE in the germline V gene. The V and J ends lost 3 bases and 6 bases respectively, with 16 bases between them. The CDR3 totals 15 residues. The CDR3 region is CASSAGPRAVQPQHF. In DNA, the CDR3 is TGTGCCAGCAGCGCGGGTCCCCGGGCCGTTCAGCCCCAGCATTTT.